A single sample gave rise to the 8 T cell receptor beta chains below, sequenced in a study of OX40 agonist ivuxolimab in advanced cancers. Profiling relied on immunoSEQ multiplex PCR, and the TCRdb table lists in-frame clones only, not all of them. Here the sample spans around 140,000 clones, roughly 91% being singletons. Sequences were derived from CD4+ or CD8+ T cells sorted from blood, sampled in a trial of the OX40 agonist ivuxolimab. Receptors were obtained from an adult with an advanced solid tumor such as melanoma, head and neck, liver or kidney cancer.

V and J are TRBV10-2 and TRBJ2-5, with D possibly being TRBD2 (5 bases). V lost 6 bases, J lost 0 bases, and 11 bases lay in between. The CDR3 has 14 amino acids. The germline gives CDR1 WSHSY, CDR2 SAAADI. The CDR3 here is CASSGLGNQETQYF. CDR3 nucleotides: TGCGCCAGCAGCGGACTGGGGAACCAAGAGACCCAGTACTTC.

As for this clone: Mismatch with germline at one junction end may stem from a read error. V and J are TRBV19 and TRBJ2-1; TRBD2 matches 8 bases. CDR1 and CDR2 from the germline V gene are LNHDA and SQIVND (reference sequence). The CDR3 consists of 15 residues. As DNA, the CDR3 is TGTGCCAGTAGTTCCGGACTAGCAGCCTACAATGGGCAGTTCTTC. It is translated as CASSSGLAAYNGQFF.

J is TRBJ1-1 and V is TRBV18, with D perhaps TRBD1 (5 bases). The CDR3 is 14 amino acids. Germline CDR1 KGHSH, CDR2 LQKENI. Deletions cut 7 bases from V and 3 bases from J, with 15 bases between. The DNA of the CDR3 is TGTGCCAGCTTAGCCGGGACTGCACACACTGAAGCTTTCTTT. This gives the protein CASLAGTAHTEAFF. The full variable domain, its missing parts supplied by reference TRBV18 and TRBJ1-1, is NAGVMQNPRHLVRRRGQEARLRCSPMKGHSHVYWYRQLPEEGLKFMVYLQKENIIDESGMPKERFSAEFPKEGPSILRIQQVVRGDSAAYFCASLAGTAHTEAFFGQGTRLTVV.

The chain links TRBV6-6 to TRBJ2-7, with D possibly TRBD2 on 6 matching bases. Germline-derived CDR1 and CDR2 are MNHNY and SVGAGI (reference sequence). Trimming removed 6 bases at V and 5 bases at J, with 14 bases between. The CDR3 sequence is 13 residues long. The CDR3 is CASSQAGIHEQYF. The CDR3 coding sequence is TGTGCCAGCAGCCAGGCGGGGATCCACGAGCAGTACTTC.

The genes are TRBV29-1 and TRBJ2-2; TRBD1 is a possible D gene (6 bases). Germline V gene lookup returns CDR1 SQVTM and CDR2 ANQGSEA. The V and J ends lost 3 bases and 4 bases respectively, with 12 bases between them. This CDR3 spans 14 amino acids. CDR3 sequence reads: CSVDPGQRTGELFF. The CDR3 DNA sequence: TGCAGCGTTGATCCGGGACAACGCACCGGGGAGCTGTTTTTT.

The CDR3 loop is CASSFSLAGTDTQYF. The CDR3 DNA reads as TGCGCCAGCAGCTTTAGTCTAGCGGGCACAGATACGCAGTATTTT. The chain combines TRBV5-1 with TRBJ2-3; TRBD2 matches at 7 bases. Trimming cost V 2 bases and J 1 base; bases outside gene matches: 4. The CDR3 sequence is 15 residues long. Germline CDR1 and CDR2: SGHRS and YFSETQ.

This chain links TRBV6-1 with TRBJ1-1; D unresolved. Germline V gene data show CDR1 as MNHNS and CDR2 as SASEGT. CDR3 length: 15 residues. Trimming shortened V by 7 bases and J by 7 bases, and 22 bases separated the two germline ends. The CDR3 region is CASTSLGTSGGEAFF. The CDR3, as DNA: TGTGCCAGCACCTCTTTGGGAACCTCGGGAGGTGAAGCTTTCTTT.

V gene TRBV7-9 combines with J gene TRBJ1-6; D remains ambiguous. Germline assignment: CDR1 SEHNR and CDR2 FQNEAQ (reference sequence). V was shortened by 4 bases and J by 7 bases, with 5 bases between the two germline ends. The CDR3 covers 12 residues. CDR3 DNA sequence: TGTGCCAGCAGCTCGATAAATTCACCCCTCCACTTT. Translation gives CASSSINSPLHF.